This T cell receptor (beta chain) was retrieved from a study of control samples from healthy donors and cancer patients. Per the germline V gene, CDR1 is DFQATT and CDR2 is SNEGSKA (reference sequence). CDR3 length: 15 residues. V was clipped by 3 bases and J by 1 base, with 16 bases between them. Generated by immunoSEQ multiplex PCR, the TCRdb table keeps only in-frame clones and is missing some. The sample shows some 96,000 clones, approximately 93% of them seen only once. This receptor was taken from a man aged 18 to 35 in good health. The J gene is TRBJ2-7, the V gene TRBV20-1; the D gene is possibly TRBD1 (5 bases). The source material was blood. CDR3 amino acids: CSASRGDMTSYEQYF. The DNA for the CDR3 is TGCAGTGCTAGTAGGGGCGACATGACATCCTACGAGCAGTACTTC.